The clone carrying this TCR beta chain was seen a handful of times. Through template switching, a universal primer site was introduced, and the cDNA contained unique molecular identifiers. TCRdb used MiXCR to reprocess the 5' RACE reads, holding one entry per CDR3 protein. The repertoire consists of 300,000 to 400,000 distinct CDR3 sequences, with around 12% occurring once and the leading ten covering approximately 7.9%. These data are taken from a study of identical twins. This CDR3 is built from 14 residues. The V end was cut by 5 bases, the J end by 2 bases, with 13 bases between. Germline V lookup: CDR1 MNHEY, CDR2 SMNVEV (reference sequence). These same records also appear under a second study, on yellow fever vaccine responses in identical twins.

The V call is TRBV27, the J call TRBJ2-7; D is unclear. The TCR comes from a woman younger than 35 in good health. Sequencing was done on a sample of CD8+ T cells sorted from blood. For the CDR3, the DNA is TGTGCCAGCAGTCCCCTCAGTGGGACCTACGAGCAGTACGTC. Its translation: CASSPLSGTYEQYV.